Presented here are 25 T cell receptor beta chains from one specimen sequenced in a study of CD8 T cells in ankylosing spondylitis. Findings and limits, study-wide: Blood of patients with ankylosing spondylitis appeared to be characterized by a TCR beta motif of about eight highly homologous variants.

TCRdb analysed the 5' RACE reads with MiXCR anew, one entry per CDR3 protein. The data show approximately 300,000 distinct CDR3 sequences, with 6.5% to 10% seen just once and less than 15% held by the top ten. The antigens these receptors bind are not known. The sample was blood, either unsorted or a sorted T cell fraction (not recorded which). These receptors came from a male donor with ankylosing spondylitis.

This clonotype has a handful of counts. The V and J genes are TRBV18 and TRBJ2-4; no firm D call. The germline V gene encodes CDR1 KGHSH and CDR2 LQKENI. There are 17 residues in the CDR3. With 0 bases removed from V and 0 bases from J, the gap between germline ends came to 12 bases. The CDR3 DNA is TGTGCCAGCTCACCACCGGACGCGATGGGAGCCAAAAACATTCAGTACTTC. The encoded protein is CASSPPDAMGAKNIQYF. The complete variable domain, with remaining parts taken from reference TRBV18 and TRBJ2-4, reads NAGVMQNPRHLVRRRGQEARLRCSPMKGHSHVYWYRQLPEEGLKFMVYLQKENIIDESGMPKERFSAEFPKEGPSILRIQQVVRGDSAAYFCASSPPDAMGAKNIQYFGAGTRLSVL.

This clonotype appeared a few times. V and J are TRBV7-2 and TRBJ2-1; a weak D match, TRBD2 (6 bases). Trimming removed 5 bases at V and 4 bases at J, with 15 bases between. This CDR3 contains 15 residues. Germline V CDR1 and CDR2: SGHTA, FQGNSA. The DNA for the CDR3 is TGTGCCAGCAGCCTGGGCTGGGCGGGGTACAATGAGCAGTTCTTC. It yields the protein CASSLGWAGYNEQFF.

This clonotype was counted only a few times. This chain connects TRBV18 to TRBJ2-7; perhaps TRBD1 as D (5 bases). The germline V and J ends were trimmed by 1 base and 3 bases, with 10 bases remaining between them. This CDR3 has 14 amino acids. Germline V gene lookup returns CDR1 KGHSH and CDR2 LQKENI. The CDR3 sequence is CASSPHHRNYEQYF. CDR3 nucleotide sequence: TGTGCCAGCTCACCACACCACAGGAACTACGAGCAGTACTTC.

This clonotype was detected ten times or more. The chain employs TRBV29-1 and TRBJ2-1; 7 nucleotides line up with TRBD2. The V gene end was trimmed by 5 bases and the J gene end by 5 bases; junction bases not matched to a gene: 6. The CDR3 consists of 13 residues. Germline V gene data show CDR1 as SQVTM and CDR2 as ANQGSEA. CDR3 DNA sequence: TGCAGCGTTCACAGCGGGACCCACAATGAGCAGTTCTTC. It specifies CSVHSGTHNEQFF.

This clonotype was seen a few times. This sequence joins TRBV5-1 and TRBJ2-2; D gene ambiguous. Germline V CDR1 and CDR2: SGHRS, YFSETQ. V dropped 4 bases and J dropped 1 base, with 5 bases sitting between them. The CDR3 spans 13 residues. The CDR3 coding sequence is TGCGCCAGCAGCCCGAAGAACACCGGGGAGCTGTTTTTT. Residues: CASSPKNTGELFF.

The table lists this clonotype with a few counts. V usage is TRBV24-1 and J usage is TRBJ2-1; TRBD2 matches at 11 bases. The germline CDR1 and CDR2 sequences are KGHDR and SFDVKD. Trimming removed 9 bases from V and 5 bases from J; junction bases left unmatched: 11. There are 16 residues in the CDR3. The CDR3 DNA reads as TGTGCCACCGGATCCTCTAGCGGGAGGACTCACAATGAGCAGTTCTTC. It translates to CATGSSSGRTHNEQFF.

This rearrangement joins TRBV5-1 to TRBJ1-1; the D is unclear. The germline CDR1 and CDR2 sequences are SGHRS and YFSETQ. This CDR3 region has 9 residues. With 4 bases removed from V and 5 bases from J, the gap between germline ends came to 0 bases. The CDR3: CASSTEAFF. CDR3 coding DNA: TGCGCCAGCAGCACTGAAGCTTTCTTT.

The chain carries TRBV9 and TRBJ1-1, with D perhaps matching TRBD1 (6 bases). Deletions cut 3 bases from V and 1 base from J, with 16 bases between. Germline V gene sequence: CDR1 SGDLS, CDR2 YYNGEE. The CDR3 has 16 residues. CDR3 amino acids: CASSAPSGVENTEAFF. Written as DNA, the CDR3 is TGTGCCAGCAGCGCCCCTTCAGGGGTCGAGAACACTGAAGCTTTCTTT. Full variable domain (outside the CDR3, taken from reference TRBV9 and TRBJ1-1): DSGVTQTPKHLITATGQRVTLRCSPRSGDLSVYWYQQSLDQGLQFLIQYYNGEERAKGNILERFSAQQFPDLHSELNLSSLELGDSALYFCASSAPSGVENTEAFFGQGTRLTVV.

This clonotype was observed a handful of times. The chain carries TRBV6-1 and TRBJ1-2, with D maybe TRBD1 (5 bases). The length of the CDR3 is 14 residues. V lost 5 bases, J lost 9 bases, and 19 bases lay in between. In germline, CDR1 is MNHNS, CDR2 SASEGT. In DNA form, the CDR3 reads TGTGCCAGCAGTCCCCCGGGGGGGGATGTCCGCTACACCTTC. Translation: CASSPPGGDVRYTF.

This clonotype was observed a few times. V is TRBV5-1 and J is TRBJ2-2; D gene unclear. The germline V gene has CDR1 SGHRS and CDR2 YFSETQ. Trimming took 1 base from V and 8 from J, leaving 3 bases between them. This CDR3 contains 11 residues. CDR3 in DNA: TGCGCCAGCAGCTTGATGGGGGAGCTGTTTTTT. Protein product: CASSLMGELFF.

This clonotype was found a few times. CDR3 sequence (DNA): TGTGCCAGCAACCAACAGGGGACGTCCTATGGCTACACCTTC. Translation: CASNQQGTSYGYTF. This chain uses TRBV2 with TRBJ1-2, with 7 bases that match TRBD1. The CDR3 is 14 residues long. V trimming: 7 bases; J trimming: 4 bases; junction bases outside the gene matches: 9. In germline, CDR1 is SNHLY, CDR2 FYNNEI.

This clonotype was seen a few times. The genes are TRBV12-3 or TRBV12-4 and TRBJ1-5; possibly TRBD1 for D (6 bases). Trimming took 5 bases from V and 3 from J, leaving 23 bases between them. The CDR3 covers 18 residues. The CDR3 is CASSLGSAGAAYNQPQHF. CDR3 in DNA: TGTGCCAGCAGTCTTGGGTCGGCAGGGGCCGCGTACAATCAGCCCCAGCATTTT.

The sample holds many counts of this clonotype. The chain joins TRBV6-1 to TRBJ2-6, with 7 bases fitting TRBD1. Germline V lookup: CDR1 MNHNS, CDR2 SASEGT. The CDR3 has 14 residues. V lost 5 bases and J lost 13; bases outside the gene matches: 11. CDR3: CASSPTTGYGVLTF. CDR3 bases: TGTGCCAGCAGTCCGACGACAGGGTACGGGGTCCTGACTTTC.

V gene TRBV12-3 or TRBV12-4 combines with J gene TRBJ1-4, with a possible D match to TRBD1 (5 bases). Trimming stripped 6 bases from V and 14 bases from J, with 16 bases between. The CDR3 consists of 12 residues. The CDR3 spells CASSRGDGGLFF. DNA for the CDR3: TGTGCCAGCAGCCGGGGTGACGGGGGGCTGTTTTTT.

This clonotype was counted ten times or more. CDR3 residues: CASSPQPGGRSYNEQFF. In DNA, the CDR3 is TGCGCCAGCAGCCCACAGCCGGGCGGGAGGTCCTACAATGAGCAGTTCTTC. The chain recombines TRBV4-1 with TRBJ2-1, with 8 bases aligning to TRBD2. V gave up 4 bases and J gave up 1 base; unmatched junction bases: 9. This CDR3 has 17 residues. Germline lookup yields CDR1 MGHRA and CDR2 YSYEKL.

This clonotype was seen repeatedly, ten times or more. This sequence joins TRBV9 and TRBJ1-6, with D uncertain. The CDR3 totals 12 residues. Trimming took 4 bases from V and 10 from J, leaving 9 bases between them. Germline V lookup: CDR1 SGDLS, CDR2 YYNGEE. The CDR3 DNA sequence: TGTGCCAGCAGCAAGCTGGGGTCACCCCTCCACTTT. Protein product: CASSKLGSPLHF.

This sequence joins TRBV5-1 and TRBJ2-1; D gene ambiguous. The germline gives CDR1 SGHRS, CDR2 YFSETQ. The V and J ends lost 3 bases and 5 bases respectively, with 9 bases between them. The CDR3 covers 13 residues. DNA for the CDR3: TGCGCCAGCAGCTACATTGACGACAATGAGCAGTTCTTC. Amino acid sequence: CASSYIDDNEQFF. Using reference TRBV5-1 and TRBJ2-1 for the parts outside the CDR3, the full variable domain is KAGVTQTPRYLIKTRGQQVTLSCSPISGHRSVSWYQQTPGQGLQFLFEYFSETQRNKGNFPGRFSGRQFSNSRSEMNVSTLELGDSALYLCASSYIDDNEQFFGPGTRLTVL.

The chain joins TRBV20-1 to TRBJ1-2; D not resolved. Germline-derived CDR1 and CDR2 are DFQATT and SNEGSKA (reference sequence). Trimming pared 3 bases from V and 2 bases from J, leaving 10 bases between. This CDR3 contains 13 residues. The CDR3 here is CSASEGRNYGYTF. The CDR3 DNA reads TGCAGTGCTAGTGAGGGTAGAAACTATGGCTACACCTTC.

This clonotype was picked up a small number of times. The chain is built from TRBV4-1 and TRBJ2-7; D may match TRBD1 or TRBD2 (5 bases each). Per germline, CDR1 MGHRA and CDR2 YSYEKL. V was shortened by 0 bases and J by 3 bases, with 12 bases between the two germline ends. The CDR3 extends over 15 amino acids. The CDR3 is CASSQEVGRNYEQYF. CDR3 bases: TGCGCCAGCAGCCAAGAGGTGGGACGGAACTACGAGCAGTACTTC.

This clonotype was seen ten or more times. The CDR3 spells CASSLEQYNEQFF. DNA of the CDR3: TGTGCCAGCAGCTTAGAACAGTACAATGAGCAGTTCTTC. This rearrangement joins TRBV7-2 to TRBJ2-1; D call uncertain. The V gene's germline CDR1 is SGHTA and CDR2 FQGNSA. Between the trimmed V and J ends, which lost 1 base and 4 bases, there was a span of 5 bases. CDR3 length equals 13 residues.

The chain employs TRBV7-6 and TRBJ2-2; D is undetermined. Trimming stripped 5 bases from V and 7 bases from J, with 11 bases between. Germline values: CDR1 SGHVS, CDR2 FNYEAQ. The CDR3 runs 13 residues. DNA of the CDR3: TGTGCCAGCAGCCCCTTGGCTGTCGGGGAGCTGTTTTTT. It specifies CASSPLAVGELFF. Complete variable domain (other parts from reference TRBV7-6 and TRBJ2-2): GAGVSQSPRYKVTKRGQDVALRCDPISGHVSLYWYRQALGQGPEFLTYFNYEAQQDKSGLPNDRFSAERPEGSISTLTIQRTEQRDSAMYRCASSPLAVGELFFGEGSRLTVL.

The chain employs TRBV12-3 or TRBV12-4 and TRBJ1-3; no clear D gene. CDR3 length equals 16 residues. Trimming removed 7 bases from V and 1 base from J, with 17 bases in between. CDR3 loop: CASTLRVKLSGNTIYF. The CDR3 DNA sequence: TGTGCCAGCACCCTTAGGGTAAAGCTTTCTGGAAACACCATATATTTT.

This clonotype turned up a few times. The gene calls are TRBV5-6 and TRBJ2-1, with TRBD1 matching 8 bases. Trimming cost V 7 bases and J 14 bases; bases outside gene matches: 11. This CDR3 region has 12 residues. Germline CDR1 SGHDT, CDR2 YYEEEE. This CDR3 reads CASAYRGRREFF. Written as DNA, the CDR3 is TGTGCCAGCGCCTACAGGGGGAGGAGGGAGTTCTTC.

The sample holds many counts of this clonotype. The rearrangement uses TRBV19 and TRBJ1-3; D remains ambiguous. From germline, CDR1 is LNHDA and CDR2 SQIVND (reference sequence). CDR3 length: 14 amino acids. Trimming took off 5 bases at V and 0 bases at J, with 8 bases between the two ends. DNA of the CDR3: TGTGCCAGTAGTGGCAGCCACTCTGGAAACACCATATATTTT. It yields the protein CASSGSHSGNTIYF.

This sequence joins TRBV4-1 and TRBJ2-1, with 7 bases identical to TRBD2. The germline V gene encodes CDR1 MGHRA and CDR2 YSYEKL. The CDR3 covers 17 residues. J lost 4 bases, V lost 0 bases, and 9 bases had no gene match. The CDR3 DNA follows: TGCGCCAGCAGCCAAGATATCGCGGGAGAGGCTTACAATGAGCAGTTCTTC. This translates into CASSQDIAGEAYNEQFF.